Presented here are 26 T cell receptor beta chains from one specimen sequenced in a study of T cells in Graves' hyperthyroidism and ophthalmopathy. Researchers amplified the TCR beta CDR3 regions from RNA transcripts. The HTBI primer set served for first-round RT-PCR of the TCR CDR3. TCRdb re-called the multiplex PCR reads through MiXCR, storing one row per CDR3 protein. The sample includes some 500,000 distinct CDR3 sequences, roughly 16% of them seen just once. Sequencing was carried out using blood. All receptors derive from a woman aged 25 to 39 with Graves' ophthalmopathy.

The chain joins TRBV24-1 to TRBJ1-2, with a weak D call TRBD1 (5 bases). Germline CDR1 is KGHDR and CDR2 is SFDVKD. V was pared by 5 bases and J by 4 bases, with 16 bases between. The CDR3 consists of 15 residues. CDR3 sequence: CATSGPGQSFYGYTF. For the CDR3, the DNA is TGTGCCACCAGTGGTCCGGGGCAGTCCTTCTATGGCTACACCTTC.

The table lists this clonotype with many counts. This rearrangement joins TRBV6-2 or TRBV6-3 to TRBJ2-1; 12 nucleotides align to TRBD1. The CDR3 totals 16 residues. J was trimmed by 7 bases and V by 2 bases; bases with no gene match: 6. In germline, CDR1 is MNHEY, CDR2 SVGEGT. For the CDR3, the DNA is TGTGCCAGCAGTTACCTGGGACAGGGGGCTAGGAATGAGCAGTTCTTC. It yields the protein CASSYLGQGARNEQFF.

This clonotype was found many times. The chain employs TRBV11-3 and TRBJ2-1, with TRBD2 identical over 8 bases. Germline CDR1 SGHNT, CDR2 YENEEA. This CDR3 is 14 amino acids long. Trimming cost V 5 bases and J 3 bases; bases outside gene matches: 3. As DNA, the CDR3 is TGTGCCAGCAGCATCGGGACTAGCTACAATGAGCAGTTCTTC. Amino acid sequence: CASSIGTSYNEQFF. The variable domain in full, completed from reference TRBV11-3 and TRBJ2-1, reads EAGVVQSPRYKIIEKKQPVAFWCNPISGHNTLYWYLQNLGQGPELLIRYENEEAVDDSQLPKDRFSAERLKGVDSTLKIQPAELGDSAVYLCASSIGTSYNEQFFGPGTRLTVL.

V and J are TRBV3-1 and TRBJ2-2; 7 nucleotides line up with TRBD1. The ends lost 4 bases at V and 4 bases at J; junction bases unmatched: 6. The V gene's germline CDR1 is LGHDT and CDR2 YNNKEL (reference sequence). This CDR3 is built from 15 residues. Here the CDR3 DNA reads TGTGCCAGCAGCCCGCCGGGACAGATCACCGGGGAGCTGTTTTTT. This sequence encodes CASSPPGQITGELFF.

The CDR3 bases are TGTGCCTGGAAACTATCTGGGGCCAACGTCCTGACTTTC. Its translation is CAWKLSGANVLTF. The chain carries TRBV30 and TRBJ2-6, with D uncertain. V was pared by 4 bases and J by 1 base, with 5 bases between. Germline CDR1 is GTSNPN and CDR2 is SVGIG (reference sequence). The CDR3 runs 13 residues.

This clonotype was picked up a small number of times. The chain recombines TRBV25-1 with TRBJ1-5, with a possible D match to TRBD1 (5 bases). Looked up from germline, CDR1 is MGHDK and CDR2 is SYGVNS. The CDR3 spans 15 residues. Trimming took 5 bases from V and 6 from J, leaving 17 bases between them. In DNA, the CDR3 is TGTGCCAGCAGTTCTCACGAGGGGTTGGGTCAGCCCCAGCATTTT. Translating it yields CASSSHEGLGQPQHF.

The chain combines TRBV12-3 or TRBV12-4 with TRBJ2-1; TRBD2 aligns across 8 bases. The trim removed 8 bases at V and 4 bases at J, leaving 16 bases unmatched. The CDR3 has 17 amino acids. The DNA of the CDR3 is TGTGCCAGCTTTACGGGGGGGTCGTTGCTAAAGTACAATGAGCAGTTCTTC. The encoded protein is CASFTGGSLLKYNEQFF.

The chain employs TRBV7-9 and TRBJ2-3; D is perhaps TRBD2 (6 bases). Trimming took off 5 bases at V and 2 bases at J, with 14 bases between the two ends. There are 15 residues in the CDR3. Germline assignment: CDR1 SEHNR and CDR2 FQNEAQ (reference sequence). Written as DNA, the CDR3 is TGTGCCAGCAGCCAACTAGCCCTTAACACAGATACGCAGTATTTT. Translation gives CASSQLALNTDTQYF.

V usage is TRBV20-1 and J usage is TRBJ1-5; TRBD1 is a possible D gene (6 bases). V lost 7 bases and J lost 3, with 13 bases in between. CDR3 size: 13 residues. Per germline, CDR1 DFQATT and CDR2 SNEGSKA (reference sequence). The CDR3 sequence is CSVNGDNNQPQHF. Written as DNA, the CDR3 is TGCAGTGTGAACGGGGACAACAATCAGCCCCAGCATTTT.

This chain connects TRBV5-5 to TRBJ1-1; D possibly corresponds to TRBD1 (6 bases). The CDR3 runs 17 residues. Germline CDR1 reads SGHKS; CDR2 reads YYEKEE (reference sequence). V was trimmed by 1 base and J by 0 bases, leaving 16 bases between them. The CDR3 DNA reads as TGTGCCAGCAGCTTGCGGATGACAGGTTTCATGAACACTGAAGCTTTCTTT. It codes for CASSLRMTGFMNTEAFF.

To note about this clonotype: This may be a read error, as it is one base from a much larger clone. The V and J genes are TRBV6-9 and TRBJ2-5; 9 bases line up with TRBD2. CDR3 size: 16 residues. V lost 3 bases, J lost 6 bases, and 11 bases stayed unmatched. The V gene's germline CDR1 is MNHGY and CDR2 SVAAGI. CDR3 nucleotides: TGTGCCAGCAGTTACCTAGCGGGAACCCTCGGGAAGACCCAGTACTTC. Translation gives CASSYLAGTLGKTQYF.

With regard to this clonotype: A much larger clone differs from this one at a single base, so this may be a read error. V and J are TRBV7-2 and TRBJ2-5; D uncertain. The CDR3 is made up of 14 amino acids. Germline CDR1 SGHTA, CDR2 FQGNSA. The V gene lost 5 bases and the J gene lost 6 bases, with 16 bases spanning the gap. The CDR3 DNA follows: TGTGCCAGCAGCATGACGGAGCTACAAAAGACCCAGTACTTC. This gives the protein CASSMTELQKTQYF.

This clonotype was counted ten times or more. The chain uses TRBV4-3 and TRBJ2-3, with 7 bases aligning to TRBD2. CDR1 and CDR2 from the germline V gene are LGHNA and YSLEER. Trimming at V came to 0 bases and at J to 3 bases, leaving 9 bases not matched to a gene. This CDR3 contains 17 residues. This chain's CDR3 is CASSQDIRLARTDTQYF. The DNA of the CDR3 is TGCGCCAGCAGCCAAGATATCCGACTAGCACGAACAGATACGCAGTATTTT.

Only a few counts were recorded for this clonotype. The chain recombines TRBV12-3 or TRBV12-4 with TRBJ1-5; D is perhaps TRBD1 (6 bases). The CDR3 is 14 amino acids. V was shortened by 4 bases and J by 7 bases, with 14 bases between the two germline ends. The CDR3 loop reads CASSWGGLQQPQHF. The CDR3 nucleotides read TGTGCCAGCAGTTGGGGGGGGCTTCAGCAGCCCCAGCATTTT.

This clonotype was found many times. The rearrangement links TRBV6-1 to TRBJ1-4, with D hard to call. The CDR3 has 14 residues. Deletions cut 8 bases from V and 8 bases from J, with 18 bases between. Germline V gene data show CDR1 as MNHNS and CDR2 as SASEGT. The CDR3 spells CASPYGSEGEKLFF. The CDR3 DNA reads TGTGCCAGCCCATATGGCTCCGAAGGGGAAAAACTGTTTTTT.

This sequence joins TRBV4-2 and TRBJ2-2, with a tentative D call TRBD2 (7 bases). The ends were cut back, 0 bases at V and 7 bases at J, with 30 bases in the middle. CDR3 length equals 21 residues. Looked up from germline, CDR1 is LGHNA and CDR2 is YNFKEQ. CDR3 coding DNA: TGTGCCAGCAGCCAAGAAGCCGGGGCACGGTCGGGACGGGGGGCGCACGGGGAGCTGTTTTTT. Amino acid sequence: CASSQEAGARSGRGAHGELFF.

This clonotype was recorded many times. The V gene is TRBV28, the J gene TRBJ2-7; 7 positions match TRBD1. The junction had 7 bases not matched to a gene; V was cut back by 5 bases and J by 3 bases. CDR1 is MDHEN and CDR2 is SYDVKM in the germline V gene. This CDR3 is 14 amino acids long. The CDR3: CASSTTGISYEQYF. CDR3 nucleotide sequence: TGTGCCAGCAGTACGACAGGGATCAGCTACGAGCAGTACTTC.

There are a few counts of this clonotype. J is TRBJ2-1 and V is TRBV27; D is undetermined. Per germline, CDR1 MNHEY and CDR2 SMNVEV (reference sequence). V was trimmed by 5 bases and J by 5 bases, leaving 7 bases between them. This CDR3 region has 12 residues. CDR3: CASSPKNNEQFF. CDR3 in DNA: TGTGCCAGCAGTCCAAAAAACAATGAGCAGTTCTTC.

In its sample, this clonotype was seen a few times. This chain uses TRBV20-1 with TRBJ2-6; D is unclear. V dropped 3 bases and J dropped 0 bases, with 9 bases sitting between them. Germline V gives CDR1 DFQATT, CDR2 SNEGSKA (reference sequence). CDR3 length: 15 amino acids. CDR3: CSARIRISGANVLTF. CDR3 coding DNA: TGCAGTGCTAGGATTAGGATCTCTGGGGCCAACGTCCTGACTTTC.

This clonotype was picked up many times. The genes are TRBV7-3 and TRBJ2-2; TRBD2 might be the D (5 bases). CDR1 is SGHTA, CDR2 FQGTGA, per germline. V lost 0 bases to trimming and J lost 1 base, with 6 bases between them. CDR3 length equals 15 residues. CDR3 amino acids: CASSLTSVNTGELFF. The CDR3 region has the DNA TGTGCCAGCAGCTTAACTAGCGTGAACACCGGGGAGCTGTTTTTT.

This clonotype was counted ten times or more. The V gene is TRBV9, the J gene TRBJ1-1, with a tentative D call TRBD1 (5 bases). CDR3 size: 15 residues. Germline CDR1 and CDR2: SGDLS and YYNGEE. The V gene lost 1 base and the J gene lost 5 bases, with 15 bases spanning the gap. CDR3 bases: TGTGCCAGCAGCGTAAGTCCCGGGGCAGGGACTGAAGCTTTCTTT. Its translation is CASSVSPGAGTEAFF.

There are a few counts of this clonotype. The chain is built from TRBV5-6 and TRBJ2-5; TRBD2 agrees at 13 bases. The CDR3 totals 17 residues. CDR1 is SGHDT, CDR2 YYEEEE, per germline. Losses at the gene ends were 4 bases for V and 5 bases for J; bases not matched to a gene: 11. CDR3 bases: TGTGCCAGCAGCCTACTCCGGACTAGCGGGAGTGGGGAGACCCAGTACTTC. It yields the protein CASSLLRTSGSGETQYF.

The chain employs TRBV4-3 and TRBJ2-3; the match to TRBD2 covers 12 bases. Losses at the gene ends were 2 bases for V and 3 bases for J; bases not matched to a gene: 3. The CDR3 length is 16 residues. Germline V gene sequence: CDR1 LGHNA, CDR2 YSLEER. CDR3 nucleotides: TGCGCCAGCAGCCAATACCTAGCGGGAGGGACAGATACGCAGTATTTT. This encodes CASSQYLAGGTDTQYF.

This clonotype was detected ten times or more. The V and J genes are TRBV11-1 and TRBJ2-5; 16 bases are a match to TRBD2. The CDR3 spans 22 residues. V trimming: 1 base; J trimming: 5 bases; junction bases outside the gene matches: 19. In germline, CDR1 is SGHAT, CDR2 FQDESV (reference sequence). The CDR3 DNA sequence: TGTGCCAGCAGCTTAGGCTACGAAGGGACTAGCGGGAGGGGATCAGCGTTGGAGACCCAGTACTTC. Amino acid sequence: CASSLGYEGTSGRGSALETQYF. The full variable domain, its missing parts supplied by reference TRBV11-1 and TRBJ2-5, is EAEVAQSPRYKITEKSQAVAFWCDPISGHATLYWYRQILGQGPELLVQFQDESVVDDSQLPKDRFSAERLKGVDSTLKIQPAELGDSAMYLCASSLGYEGTSGRGSALETQYFGPGTRLLVL.

In its sample, this clonotype was seen many times. The rearrangement links TRBV18 to TRBJ1-1, with D tentatively TRBD1 (6 bases). Germline assignment: CDR1 KGHSH and CDR2 LQKENI. Trimming stripped 2 bases from V and 3 bases from J, with 10 bases between. The CDR3 covers 14 residues. CDR3 nucleotides: TGTGCCAGCTCACCATACAGGGTGGACACTGAAGCTTTCTTT. It yields the protein CASSPYRVDTEAFF.

This clonotype was observed at least ten times. The V call is TRBV27, the J call TRBJ1-2; TRBD1 might be the D (6 bases). The V gene's germline CDR1 is MNHEY and CDR2 SMNVEV (reference sequence). Trimming removed 5 bases at V and 1 base at J, with 8 bases between. The CDR3 extends over 13 amino acids. The CDR3 region has the DNA TGTGCCAGCAGTAACAGGGTTAACTATGGCTACACCTTC. This codes for CASSNRVNYGYTF.